This TCR beta chain was sequenced during a study of blood T cell repertoires in COVID-19. About the research overall: Sample material is recorded as cDNA or gDNA derived from T cells, B-cell-depleted T cells, or PBMCs.

In the original analysis: Nucleated cell number was recorded as an estimate derived from reference gene primer amplification. Assay used: immunoSEQ multiplex PCR; TCRdb lists only in-frame clones, some missing. V and J calls plus clone size are reproduced from that table; the DNA served to infer D and trimming. The sample consists of more than 200,000 clones, around 90% of them appearing once. Enrolment of Seattle patients took place during active infection, and they were followed longitudinally. Germline assignment: CDR1 SGDLS and CDR2 YYNGEE. V was cut by 4 bases and J by 9 bases, with 14 bases left in between. CDR3 size: 13 residues.

Source material: peripheral blood. This TCR was sampled from an older woman with COVID-19, enrolled during active disease. The rearrangement uses TRBV9 and TRBJ2-1; the D is unclear. DNA for the CDR3: TGTGCCAGCAGCTCCACGCCCGCCGGTGAGCAGTTCTTC. Its translation is CASSSTPAGEQFF. The full variable domain, rest sourced from reference TRBV9 and TRBJ2-1, is DSGVTQTPKHLITATGQRVTLRCSPRSGDLSVYWYQQSLDQGLQFLIQYYNGEERAKGNILERFSAQQFPDLHSELNLSSLELGDSALYFCASSSTPAGEQFFGPGTRLTVL.